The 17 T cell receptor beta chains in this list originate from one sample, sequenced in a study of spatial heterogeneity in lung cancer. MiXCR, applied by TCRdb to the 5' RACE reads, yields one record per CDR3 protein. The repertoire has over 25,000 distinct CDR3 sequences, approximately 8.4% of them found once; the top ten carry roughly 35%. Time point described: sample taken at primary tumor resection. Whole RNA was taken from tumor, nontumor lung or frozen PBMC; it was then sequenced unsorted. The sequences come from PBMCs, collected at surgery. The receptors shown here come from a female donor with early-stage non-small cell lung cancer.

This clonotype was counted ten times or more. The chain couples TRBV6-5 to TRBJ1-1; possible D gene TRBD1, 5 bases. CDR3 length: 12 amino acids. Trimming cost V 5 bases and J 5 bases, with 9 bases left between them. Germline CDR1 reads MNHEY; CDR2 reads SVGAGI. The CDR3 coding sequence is TGTGCCAGCAGTGGAGGGGCTACTGAAGCTTTCTTT. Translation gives CASSGGATEAFF.

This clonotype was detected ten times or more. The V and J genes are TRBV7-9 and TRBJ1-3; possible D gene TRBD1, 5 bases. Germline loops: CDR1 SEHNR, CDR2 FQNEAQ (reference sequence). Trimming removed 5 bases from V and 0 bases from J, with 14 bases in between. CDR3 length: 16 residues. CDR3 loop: CASSHYRDRSGNTIYF. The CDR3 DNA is TGTGCCAGCAGCCATTACCGGGACCGCTCTGGAAACACCATATATTTT.

The CDR3 loop is CASRGQGRHQPQHF. The CDR3 bases are TGTGCCAGCAGGGGACAGGGGAGGCACCAGCCCCAGCATTTT. V gene TRBV2 combines with J gene TRBJ1-5, with TRBD1 identical over 10 bases. Germline lookup yields CDR1 SNHLY and CDR2 FYNNEI. The CDR3 length is 14 residues. Losses at the gene ends were 6 bases for V and 7 bases for J; bases not matched to a gene: 6. The complete variable domain, with remaining parts taken from reference TRBV2 and TRBJ1-5, reads EPEVTQTPSHQVTQMGQEVILRCVPISNHLYFYWYRQILGQKVEFLVSFYNNEISEKSEIFDDQFSVERPDGSNFTLKIRSTKLEDSAMYFCASRGQGRHQPQHFGDGTRLSIL.

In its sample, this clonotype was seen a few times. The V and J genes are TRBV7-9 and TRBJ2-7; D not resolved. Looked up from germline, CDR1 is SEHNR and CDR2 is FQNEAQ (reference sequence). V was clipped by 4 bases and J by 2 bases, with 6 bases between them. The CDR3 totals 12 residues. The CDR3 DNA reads TGTGCCAGCAGCTCAAAGGCCTACGAGCAGTACTTC. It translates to CASSSKAYEQYF.

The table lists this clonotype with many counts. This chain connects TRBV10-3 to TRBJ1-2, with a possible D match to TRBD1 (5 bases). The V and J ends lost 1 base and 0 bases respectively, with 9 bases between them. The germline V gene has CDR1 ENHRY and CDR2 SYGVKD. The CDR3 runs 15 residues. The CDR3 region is CAISELDIANYGYTF. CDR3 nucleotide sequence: TGTGCCATCAGTGAGTTGGACATAGCTAACTATGGCTACACCTTC.

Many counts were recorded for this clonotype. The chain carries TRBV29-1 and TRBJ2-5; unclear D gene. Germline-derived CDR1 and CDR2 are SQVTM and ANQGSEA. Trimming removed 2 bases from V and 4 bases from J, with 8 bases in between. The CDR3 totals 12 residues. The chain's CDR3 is CSVEYSPETQYF. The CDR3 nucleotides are TGCAGCGTTGAATACAGCCCAGAGACCCAGTACTTC.

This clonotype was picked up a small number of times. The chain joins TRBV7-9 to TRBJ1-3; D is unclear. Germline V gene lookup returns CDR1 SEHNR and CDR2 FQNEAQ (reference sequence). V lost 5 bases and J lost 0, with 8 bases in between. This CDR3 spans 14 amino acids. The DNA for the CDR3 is TGTGCCAGCAGCCCAGGTTTCTCTGGAAACACCATATATTTT. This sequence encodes CASSPGFSGNTIYF.

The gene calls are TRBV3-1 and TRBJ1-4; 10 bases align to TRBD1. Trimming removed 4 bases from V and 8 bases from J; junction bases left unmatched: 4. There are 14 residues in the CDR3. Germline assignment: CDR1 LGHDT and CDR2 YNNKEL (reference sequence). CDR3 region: CASSPGTGDEKLFF. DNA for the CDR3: TGTGCCAGCAGCCCCGGGACAGGGGACGAAAAACTGTTTTTT.

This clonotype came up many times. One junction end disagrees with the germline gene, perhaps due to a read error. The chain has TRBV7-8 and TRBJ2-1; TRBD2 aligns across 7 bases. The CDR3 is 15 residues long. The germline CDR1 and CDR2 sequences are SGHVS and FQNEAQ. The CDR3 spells CASSFGRELRNEQSF. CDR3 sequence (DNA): TGTGCCAGCAGCTTTGGGCGGGAGCTAAGGAATGAGCAGTCCTTC. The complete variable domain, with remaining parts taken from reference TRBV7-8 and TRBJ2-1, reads GAGVSQSPRYKVAKRGQDVALRCDPISGHVSLFWYQQALGQGPEFLTYFQNEAQLDKSGLPSDRFFAERPEGSVSTLKIQRTQQEDSAVYLCASSFGRELRNEQSFGPGTRLTVL.

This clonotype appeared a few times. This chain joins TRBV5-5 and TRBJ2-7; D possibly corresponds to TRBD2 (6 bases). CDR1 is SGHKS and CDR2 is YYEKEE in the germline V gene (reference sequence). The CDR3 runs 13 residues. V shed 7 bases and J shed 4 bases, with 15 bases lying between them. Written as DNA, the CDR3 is TGTGCCAGCCTTGGAGGGCCGGATTACGAGCAGTACTTC. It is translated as CASLGGPDYEQYF. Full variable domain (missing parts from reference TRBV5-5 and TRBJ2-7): DAGVTQSPTHLIKTRGQQVTLRCSPISGHKSVSWYQQVLGQGPQFIFQYYEKEERGRGNFPDRFSARQFPNYSSELNVNALLLGDSALYLCASLGGPDYEQYFGPGTRLTVT.

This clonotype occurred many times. CDR3 amino acids: CSAATPRGQGYGYTF. In DNA form, the CDR3 reads TGCAGTGCTGCAACCCCCCGGGGGCAGGGCTATGGCTACACCTTC. The chain carries TRBV20-1 and TRBJ1-2, with D possibly matching TRBD1 (6 bases). This CDR3 is 15 amino acids long. V lost 5 bases to trimming and J lost 4 bases, with 20 bases between them. The V gene's germline CDR1 is DFQATT and CDR2 SNEGSKA (reference sequence).

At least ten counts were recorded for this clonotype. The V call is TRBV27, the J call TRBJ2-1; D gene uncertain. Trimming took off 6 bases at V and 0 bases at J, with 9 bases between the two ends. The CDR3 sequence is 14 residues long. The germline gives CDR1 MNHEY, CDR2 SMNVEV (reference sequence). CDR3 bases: TGTGCCAGCAGAGGCAGCGACTCCTACAATGAGCAGTTCTTC. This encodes CASRGSDSYNEQFF.

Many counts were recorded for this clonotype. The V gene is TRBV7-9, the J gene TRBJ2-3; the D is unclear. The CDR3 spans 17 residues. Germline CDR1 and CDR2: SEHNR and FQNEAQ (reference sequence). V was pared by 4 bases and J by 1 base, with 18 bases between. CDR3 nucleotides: TGTGCCAGCAGCTGGCCCCTTTCCGCAAGTGGCACAGATACGCAGTATTTT. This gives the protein CASSWPLSASGTDTQYF.

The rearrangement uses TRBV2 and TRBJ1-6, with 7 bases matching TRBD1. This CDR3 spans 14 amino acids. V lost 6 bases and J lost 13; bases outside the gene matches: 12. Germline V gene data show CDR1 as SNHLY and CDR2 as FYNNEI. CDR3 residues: CASRDSTGRGPLHF. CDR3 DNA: TGTGCCAGCAGGGACTCGACAGGGCGGGGGCCCCTCCACTTT.

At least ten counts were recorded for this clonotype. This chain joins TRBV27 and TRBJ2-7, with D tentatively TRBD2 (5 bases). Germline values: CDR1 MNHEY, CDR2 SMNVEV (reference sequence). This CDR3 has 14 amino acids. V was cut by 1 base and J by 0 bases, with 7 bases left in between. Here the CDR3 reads CASSLFTSSYEQYF. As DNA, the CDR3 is TGTGCCAGCAGTTTATTTACTAGCTCCTACGAGCAGTACTTC.

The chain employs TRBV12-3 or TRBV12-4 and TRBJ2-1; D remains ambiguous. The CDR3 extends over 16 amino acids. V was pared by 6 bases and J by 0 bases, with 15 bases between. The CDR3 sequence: CASSLPLRSSYNEQFF. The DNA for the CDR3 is TGTGCCAGCAGCCTACCTTTGCGGAGCTCCTACAATGAGCAGTTCTTC.

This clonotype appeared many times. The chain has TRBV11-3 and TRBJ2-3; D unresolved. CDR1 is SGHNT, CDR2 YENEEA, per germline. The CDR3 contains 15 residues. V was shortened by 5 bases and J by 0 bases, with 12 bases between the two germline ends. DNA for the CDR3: TGTGCCAGCAGCCCGCCCGACGGAAGCACAGATACGCAGTATTTT. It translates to CASSPPDGSTDTQYF.